Listed below are T cell receptor beta chains from one sample, sequenced in a study of T-cell reconstitution after alpha-beta-depleted transplantation in children. TCRdb reanalysed the PCR reads using MiXCR and keeps one entry per CDR3 protein. The sample comprises 600,000 to 800,000 distinct CDR3 sequences, roughly 13% of which are singletons, and 0.79% rests with the top ten. Source: PBMCs, taken before TCRalphabeta/CD19-depleted stem cell transplant. These receptors all come from a girl aged 2 to 9 with congenital amegakaryocytic thrombocytopenia, due to receive a stem cell transplant. The CDR3 runs from the conserved cysteine through the conserved F or W. Each record gives: clone size, D gene, V gene, J gene, CDR3 DNA, CDR3 protein. A D gene is named only where the DNA matches it firmly. Clone size, where shown, is once, few, many, or a class for clones that have expanded.

many	.	TRBV27	TRBJ2-2	TGTGCCAGCAGTTTGAGTGAGGAGGGTGCCGGGGAGCTGTTTTTT	CASSLSEEGAGELFF
.	.	TRBV2	TRBJ2-3	TGTGCCAGCAGTGAGCGGTTGTCTGATACGCAGTATTTT	CASSERLSDTQYF
many	.	TRBV12-3/TRBV12-4	TRBJ2-1	TGTGCCAGCAGCCCACGGTCGGGAAACGACAATGAGCAGTTCTTC	CASSPRSGNDNEQFF
many	TRBD1	TRBV5-1	TRBJ2-7	TGCGCCAGCAGCTTGACAGGGGGAGACGAGCAGTACTTC	CASSLTGGDEQYF
.	.	TRBV4-1	TRBJ2-3	TGCGCCAGCACCTCATCCGGGGGAAGCACAGATACGCAGTATTTT	CASTSSGGSTDTQYF
.	.	TRBV29-1	TRBJ2-1	TGCAGCGTTGAACCGGGAATCGCCTACAATGAGCAGTTCTTC	CSVEPGIAYNEQFF
.	.	TRBV7-2	TRBJ1-2	TGTGCCAGCAGCTCCCCCCTTAACTATGGCTACACCTTC	CASSSPLNYGYTF
.	TRBD1	TRBV7-3	TRBJ2-2	TGTGCCAGCAGCTTAATACCCGGGACAGGGATAGACACCGGGGAGCTGTTTTTT	CASSLIPGTGIDTGELFF
few	.	TRBV10-3	TRBJ2-5	TGTGCCATCAGAGAGGGGCAGGAGACCCAGTACTTC	CAIREGQETQYF
few	.	TRBV7-8	TRBJ2-7	TGTGCCAGCAGCCTACTGGGCAGGGGCCTAACCTACGAGCAGTACTTC	CASSLLGRGLTYEQYF
many	.	TRBV29-1	TRBJ2-7	TGCAGCGTTGAAGCCGGGAAGGAGCAGTACTTC	CSVEAGKEQYF
many	.	TRBV7-6	TRBJ2-1	TGTGCCAGCAGCGACCGGGATTACAATGAGCAGTTCTTC	CASSDRDYNEQFF
few	TRBD1	TRBV25-1	TRBJ2-7	TGTCCACAGGGGGACAGCTTCTACGAGCAGTACTTC	CPQGDSFYEQYF
.	TRBD1	TRBV5-1	TRBJ2-7	TGCGCCAGCAGCTTGACAGGGGTAGTGTTCGAGCAGTACTTC	CASSLTGVVFEQYF
many	.	TRBV5-1	TRBJ2-7	TGCGCCAGCAGCTTGTCTAGCGATTCCTACGAGCAGTACTTC	CASSLSSDSYEQYF
many	TRBD1	TRBV24-1	TRBJ2-2	TGTGCCACCAGTGACCCCAGGGGGCCCGGGGAGCTGTTTTTT	CATSDPRGPGELFF
many	.	TRBV5-1	TRBJ2-4	TGCGCCAGCAGCTTGGCCGGTCGGAGGGAGGACATTCAGTACTTC	CASSLAGRREDIQYF
.	.	TRBV7-9	TRBJ2-3	TGTGCCAGCAGTGGGTCTTTGAGCACAGATACGCAGTATTTT	CASSGSLSTDTQYF
few	.	TRBV7-2	TRBJ2-5	TGTGCCAGCAGCTTAGTGATGAAAGAGACCCAGTACTTC	CASSLVMKETQYF
many	.	TRBV20-1	TRBJ2-7	TGCAGTGCTAGAGATCCACAGGGTAGGTCCTACGAGCAGTACTTC	CSARDPQGRSYEQYF
many	TRBD1	TRBV12-3/TRBV12-4	TRBJ1-1	TGTGCCAGCAGGAGACAGGGGCGGGGCACTGAAGCTTTCTTT	CASRRQGRGTEAFF
.	.	TRBV20-1	TRBJ2-1	TGCAGTGCTAGAGATGCCGGGACACCGGGGGCCAATGAGCAGTTCTTC	CSARDAGTPGANEQFF
few	TRBD2	TRBV6-2/TRBV6-3	TRBJ2-7	TGTGCCAGCAGTCCTATTTCCGGGACTAGGGCCTACGAGCAGTACTTC	CASSPISGTRAYEQYF
many	.	TRBV7-6	TRBJ2-1	TGTGCCAGCAGCTTAGGGATCATAAACTCCTACAATGAGCAGTTCTTC	CASSLGIINSYNEQFF
many	.	TRBV5-6	TRBJ2-1	TGTGCCAGCAGCTGGGACGGTCCCTACAATGAGCAGTTCTTC	CASSWDGPYNEQFF
many	.	TRBV12-3/TRBV12-4	TRBJ2-2	TGTGCCAGCACTTTAGGGTCCGGGGAGCTGTTTTTT	CASTLGSGELFF
few	TRBD2	TRBV30	TRBJ2-1	TGTGCCTGGACTAGCGGAGCCAACAATGAGCAGTTCTTC	CAWTSGANNEQFF
many	.	TRBV6-1	TRBJ2-1	TGTGCCAGCACCTTACCAGGGGCCAATGAGCAGTTCTTC	CASTLPGANEQFF
few	.	TRBV7-6	TRBJ2-7	TGCGACAATCTAAGGGGCTACCGATCGCGAACCTACGAGCAGTACTTC	CDNLRGYRSRTYEQYF
many	.	TRBV10-3	TRBJ1-2	TGTGCCATCAGGCAGGGTATGGGGGGCTACACCTTC	CAIRQGMGGYTF
few	.	TRBV7-8	TRBJ1-1	TGTGCCAGCAGCCAGCAGGGGACGGTCTTTGAAGCTTTCTTT	CASSQQGTVFEAFF
few	TRBD2	TRBV28	TRBJ2-1	TGTGCCAGCAGTTTTGCGGGAGATTCCTATGAGCAGTTCTTC	CASSFAGDSYEQFF
many	.	TRBV5-1	TRBJ2-1	TGCGCCAGCAGCTTGGAAGTCGCCTCCTACAATGAGCAGTTCTTC	CASSLEVASYNEQFF
few	TRBD1	TRBV20-1	TRBJ2-7	TGCAGTGCCGGGACAGGGGGTTCCTACGAGCAGTACTTC	CSAGTGGSYEQYF
many	.	TRBV20-1	TRBJ2-3	TGCAGTGCAGACAAGACTTCGGGGAACACAGATACGCAGTATTTT	CSADKTSGNTDTQYF
few	TRBD2	TRBV29-1	TRBJ2-1	TGCAGCGTCAGTCCTGGGGCAGCGGGAGGGGGGCCCAATGAGCAGTTCTTC	CSVSPGAAGGGPNEQFF
many	.	TRBV5-1	TRBJ2-7	TGCGCCAGCAGCTTGGTTAATAGCGGAACCTACGAGCAGTACTTC	CASSLVNSGTYEQYF